This T cell receptor (beta chain) originates from a study of cytomegalovirus exposure and HLA in healthy donors. Findings and caveats of the study: Despite most TCR sequences being rare, some public TCRs occurred in many donors.

Researchers ran the PCR with 60 Vbeta and 13 Jbeta primers. Data came from immunoSEQ multiplex PCR; TCRdb stores just in-frame clones and leaves some out. The sample contains over 150,000 clones, 77% of which appear only once. Trimming took 3 bases from V and 13 from J; bases not matched to a gene: 10. This CDR3 region has 16 residues. Germline V lookup: CDR1 MNHEY, CDR2 SVGAGI. Regarding this clone: As yet, its antigen is unknown.

The V call is TRBV6-5, the J call TRBJ2-1, with TRBD2 matching over 15 bases. The sequenced material came from PBMCs. This TCR came from a male donor in good health and CMV-seropositive. The CDR3 loop is CASSYDGLAGGRVQFF. CDR3 bases: TGTGCCAGCAGTTATGACGGACTAGCGGGGGGGCGAGTTCAGTTCTTC.